The 22 T cell receptor beta chains presented below share a single source sample, sequenced in a study of blood T cell repertoires in COVID-19. Some clones are missing from TCRdb's copy, which holds only in-frame ones; the method was immunoSEQ multiplex PCR. The sample includes around 150,000 clones, around 84% of them seen just once. The sample comprised PBMCs or T cells enriched from blood (not recorded which). These receptors originate from a man in his forties or fifties who had recovered from COVID-19.

This clone was seen more than once but under ten times. This CDR3 reads CASSLVSGGYGYTF. The CDR3 bases are TGTGCCAGCAGCTTAGTATCCGGGGGCTATGGCTACACCTTC. This chain uses TRBV7-8 with TRBJ1-2; TRBD1 might be the D (5 bases). Per the germline V gene, CDR1 is SGHVS and CDR2 is FQNEAQ. V shed 1 base and J shed 4 bases, with 10 bases lying between them. The CDR3 has 14 residues.

The V and J genes are TRBV10-2 and TRBJ1-6; no reliable D call. Germline V CDR1 and CDR2: WSHSY, SAAADI. The CDR3 length is 17 residues. Trimming removed 9 bases from V and 0 bases from J, with 18 bases in between. The DNA of the CDR3 is TGCGCCAGTGCACCCCTTTTAAGACACTCCTATAATTCACCCCTCCACTTT. Translation gives CASAPLLRHSYNSPLHF.

In DNA form, the CDR3 reads TGTGCCAGCAGCCAAGATGATCGAGGCACAGATACGCAGTATTTT. Translation gives CASSQDDRGTDTQYF. The V gene is TRBV4-2, the J gene TRBJ2-3, with D unclear. This CDR3 region has 15 residues. Germline CDR1 is LGHNA and CDR2 is YNFKEQ. V lost 0 bases and J 1 base, leaving 8 bases between the germline ends.

This chain uses TRBV18 with TRBJ1-1, with D perhaps matching TRBD1 (5 bases). The CDR3 has 13 amino acids. The germline V and J ends were trimmed by 5 bases and 4 bases, with 11 bases remaining between them. The germline V gene encodes CDR1 KGHSH and CDR2 LQKENI. The chain's CDR3 is CASSTGGLTEAFF. The CDR3 nucleotides are TGTGCCAGCTCAACGGGGGGACTCACTGAAGCTTTCTTT.

This chain connects TRBV20-1 to TRBJ1-1, with D possibly matching TRBD1 (5 bases). V was shortened by 6 bases and J by 4 bases, with 15 bases between the two germline ends. The CDR3 sequence is 13 residues long. Germline V gene lookup returns CDR1 DFQATT and CDR2 SNEGSKA (reference sequence). The CDR3 region has the DNA TGCAGTGCGAGTACAGGAAGGGTCACTGAAGCTTTCTTT. Encoded protein: CSASTGRVTEAFF.

The chain links TRBV27 to TRBJ2-6, with 10 positions matching TRBD1. The CDR3 is 18 residues long. The germline V gene encodes CDR1 MNHEY and CDR2 SMNVEV (reference sequence). The junction had 9 bases not matched to a gene; V was cut back by 7 bases and J by 0 bases. As DNA, the CDR3 is TGTGCCAGCAAGGGACAGGGGAGGAAAAGCTCTGGGGCCAACGTCCTGACTTTC. The encoded protein is CASKGQGRKSSGANVLTF.

In DNA, the CDR3 is TGTGCCAGCAGTTTATCCCCAGATTCGGGAAACACCATATATTTT. The encoded protein is CASSLSPDSGNTIYF. The V and J genes are TRBV27 and TRBJ1-3, with D uncertain. CDR1 and CDR2 from the germline V gene are MNHEY and SMNVEV (reference sequence). This CDR3 has 15 amino acids. Trimming cost V 0 bases and J 4 bases, with 10 bases left between them.

J is TRBJ1-4 and V is TRBV6-1; D is unresolved. The V gene's germline CDR1 is MNHNS and CDR2 SASEGT. V was cut by 0 bases and J by 1 base, with 12 bases left in between. The CDR3 is 17 residues long. CDR3 amino acids: CASSEASRIQTNEKLFF. DNA of the CDR3: TGTGCCAGCAGTGAAGCGAGCCGCATCCAAACTAATGAAAAACTGTTTTTT.

The genes are TRBV5-6 and TRBJ2-2, with TRBD1 matching over 8 bases. Unmatched junction bases numbered 14, after V lost 5 bases and J lost 8 bases. Germline V lookup: CDR1 SGHDT, CDR2 YYEEEE. This CDR3 spans 16 amino acids. This CDR3 reads CASSLALTGEMGELFF. The DNA of the CDR3 is TGTGCCAGCAGTCTGGCGTTGACAGGGGAGATGGGGGAGCTGTTTTTT.

This chain joins TRBV11-2 and TRBJ1-2; no firm D call. Germline V gives CDR1 SGHAT, CDR2 FQNNGV. The length of the CDR3 is 14 residues. The V end lost 5 bases, the J end lost 1 base, and 11 bases lay between the germline ends. The CDR3 spells CASSPAADNYGYTF. In nucleotides, the CDR3 is TGTGCCAGCAGCCCTGCGGCAGATAACTATGGCTACACCTTC.

The chain employs TRBV21-1 and TRBJ2-7; the table's D call, TRBD1, was not checked against the DNA. TRBV21-1 counts as a pseudogene. CDR3 length equals 15 residues. The CDR3 bases are TGTGCCAGCAGCAAAGGGCCCGTTGGTCCCTACGAGCAGTACTTC. It translates to CASSKGPVGPYEQYF.

The chain carries TRBV10-3 and TRBJ2-1; 10 bases fit TRBD2. V lost 11 bases and J lost 7; bases outside the gene matches: 14. Germline V lookup: CDR1 ENHRY, CDR2 SYGVKD. This CDR3 has 15 amino acids. In DNA, the CDR3 is TGTGCCTCCGGGGAGCGGGGGGGAGACTGGAATGAGCAGTTCTTC. As protein: CASGERGGDWNEQFF.

The rearrangement links TRBV7-8 to TRBJ2-5; 7 bases line up with TRBD2. The CDR3 is 14 residues long. Germline-derived CDR1 and CDR2 are SGHVS and FQNEAQ. The junction had 8 bases not matched to a gene; V was cut back by 5 bases and J by 5 bases. CDR3: CASSVGTTGETQYF. DNA of the CDR3: TGTGCCAGCAGCGTCGGGACTACGGGGGAGACCCAGTACTTC.

The chain links TRBV9 to TRBJ2-2, with 8 bases matching TRBD1. With V trimmed by 2 bases and J by 1 base, 7 bases remained unmatched. Looked up from germline, CDR1 is SGDLS and CDR2 is YYNGEE. This CDR3 has 17 residues. This CDR3 reads CASSVAGGRVNTGELFF. Here the CDR3 DNA reads TGTGCCAGCAGCGTGGCAGGGGGCCGGGTGAACACCGGGGAGCTGTTTTTT.

This chain uses TRBV6-5 with TRBJ2-3; D perhaps matches TRBD2 (6 bases). Trimming removed 10 bases from V and 5 bases from J, with 22 bases in between. There are 15 residues in the CDR3. The V gene's germline CDR1 is MNHEY and CDR2 SVGAGI. This CDR3 is CATKLGGRVGDTQYF. For the CDR3, the DNA is TGTGCCACCAAACTGGGGGGACGGGTAGGAGATACGCAGTATTTT.

V usage is TRBV15 and J usage is TRBJ2-1, with D possibly being TRBD1 (6 bases). This CDR3 is 18 amino acids long. Trimming cost V 0 bases and J 0 bases, with 15 bases left between them. Germline lookup yields CDR1 LNHNV and CDR2 YYDKDF (reference sequence). The CDR3 reads CATSRDIGTLSSYNEQFF. CDR3 DNA sequence: TGTGCCACCAGCAGAGATATCGGGACACTGTCCTCCTACAATGAGCAGTTCTTC.

The CDR3 region has the DNA TGTGCCAGCAGCGGAGGTGTGGGGGGGATCAATGGCTACACCTTC. Amino acids: CASSGGVGGINGYTF. The gene calls are TRBV9 and TRBJ1-2; a possible D gene is TRBD1 (5 bases). V dropped 3 bases and J dropped 6 bases, with 18 bases sitting between them. Germline V gives CDR1 SGDLS, CDR2 YYNGEE. The CDR3 has 15 amino acids.

The chain uses TRBV6-5 and TRBJ1-2, with TRBD1 matching 7 bases. Germline CDR1 is MNHEY and CDR2 is SVGAGI. V lost 0 bases and J lost 5; bases outside the gene matches: 6. The CDR3 spans 15 residues. The CDR3, as DNA: TGTGCCAGCAGTTACTCGATCCTGACAGGGTATGGCTACACCTTC. Protein sequence: CASSYSILTGYGYTF.

The chain recombines TRBV7-2 with TRBJ2-1; 14 nucleotides align to TRBD2. CDR3 length: 15 amino acids. Trimming removed 4 bases from V and 7 bases from J; junction bases left unmatched: 3. Germline CDR1 reads SGHTA; CDR2 reads FQGNSA. The CDR3 nucleotides read TGTGCCAGCAGCTGGGGACTAGCGGGGGCGAATGAGCAGTTCTTC. It specifies CASSWGLAGANEQFF.

V usage is TRBV10-3 and J usage is TRBJ2-1; 12 bases align to TRBD2. The junction had 5 bases not matched to a gene; V was cut back by 4 bases and J by 7 bases. In germline, CDR1 is ENHRY, CDR2 SYGVKD. The CDR3 loop spans 15 amino acids. DNA of the CDR3: TGTGCCATCAGTGCTAGCGGGGGGGCAGGGAATGAGCAGTTCTTC. As protein: CAISASGGAGNEQFF.

V is TRBV6-2 or TRBV6-3 and J is TRBJ2-5; 8 nucleotides match TRBD2. Losses at the gene ends were 4 bases for V and 5 bases for J; bases not matched to a gene: 6. CDR1 is MNHEY and CDR2 is SVGEGT in the germline V gene. CDR3 size: 14 residues. The CDR3 sequence: CASSSTGGPETQYF. Written as DNA, the CDR3 is TGTGCCAGCAGTTCGACGGGGGGGCCGGAGACCCAGTACTTC.

The rearrangement uses TRBV9 and TRBJ1-1; TRBD1 matches 8 bases. This CDR3 has 14 amino acids. Unmatched junction bases numbered 5, after V lost 3 bases and J lost 4 bases. Germline V gene data show CDR1 as SGDLS and CDR2 as YYNGEE. The CDR3 here is CASSAGTGRTEAFF. The CDR3 DNA sequence: TGTGCCAGCAGCGCTGGGACAGGCCGCACTGAAGCTTTCTTT. The entire variable domain, with the rest obtained from reference TRBV9 and TRBJ1-1, is as follows: DSGVTQTPKHLITATGQRVTLRCSPRSGDLSVYWYQQSLDQGLQFLIQYYNGEERAKGNILERFSAQQFPDLHSELNLSSLELGDSALYFCASSAGTGRTEAFFGQGTRLTVV.